These T cell receptor beta chains were read from a single sample in a study of blood T cell repertoires in COVID-19. Sequencing used immunoSEQ multiplex PCR; TCRdb keeps in-frame clones, though not all of them. Found here are about 180,000 clones, approximately 89% of them singletons; the top ten hold 4% to 5%. The sample was peripheral blood. The receptor source for this set is a woman in her twenties or thirties with acute or convalescent COVID-19. Each CDR3 is given with its conserved first and last residue. The D gene is left open where the match is weak. The listing skips clone size in some rows; elsewhere it reads once, few, many or a size class.

j_call d_call v_call clone_size cdr3_nt cdr3_aa
TRBJ2-5 NA TRBV7-2 NA TGTGCCAGCAGCCCGCGGGGTGGAGCAAGCGCCCAGTACTTC CASSPRGGASAQYF
TRBJ2-1 NA TRBV4-2 NA TGTGCCAGCAGCCAAGAAGAGGCGCGCGAGCAGTTCTTC CASSQEEAREQFF
TRBJ1-2 NA TRBV11-3 NA TGTGCCAGCAGCTTAGATTCGACAGACTATGGCTACACCTTC CASSLDSTDYGYTF
TRBJ2-5 NA TRBV5-1 NA TGCGCCAGCAGCTTGTGGGGAGAAGAGACCCAGTACTTC CASSLWGEETQYF
TRBJ2-5 NA TRBV3-1/TRBV3-2 NA TGTGCCAGCAGCCAGAGGGCAACCGAGACCCAGTACTTC CASSQRATETQYF
TRBJ2-1 TRBD2 TRBV4-1 NA TGCGCCAGCAGCCAAGATTTCCCCGAGGGACTACGCTACAATGAGCAGTTCTTC CASSQDFPEGLRYNEQFF
TRBJ2-7 TRBD1 TRBV4-2 once TGTGCCAGCAGCCAAACCAGCCCGGGACAGGGGGACGAGCAGTACTTC CASSQTSPGQGDEQYF
TRBJ2-1 NA TRBV4-2 NA TGTGCCAGCAGCCAGCTAGCTTTATCTTACAATGAGCAGTTCTTC CASSQLALSYNEQFF
TRBJ2-7 TRBD2 TRBV6-1 NA TGTGCCAGCAGTGAGGAAGTAGCGGGCTACGAGCAGTACTTC CASSEEVAGYEQYF
TRBJ1-5 NA TRBV4-1 few TGCGCCAGCAGCCAAGTAGTCCAGGCGCATCAGCCCCAGCATTTT CASSQVVQAHQPQHF
TRBJ1-4 TRBD1 TRBV29-1 once TGCAGCGTTGCCGGGGGGGCAGGGGGTGAAAAACTGTTTTTT CSVAGGAGGEKLFF
TRBJ1-1 TRBD1 TRBV6-5 NA TGTGCCAGCAGCGCCCGGCAGGGGGTGGATACTGAAGCTTTCTTT CASSARQGVDTEAFF
TRBJ1-5 NA TRBV6-6 NA TGTGCCAGCAGTTATTATAGCAATCAGCCCCAGCATTTT CASSYYSNQPQHF
TRBJ1-3 NA TRBV14 NA TGTGCCAGCAGCCATAGGGGCAAGGGGTCTGGAAACACCATATATTTT CASSHRGKGSGNTIYF
TRBJ2-7 NA TRBV6-5 NA TGTGCCAGCACTCGGGAGTTCGGAGGTTACGAGCAGTACTTC CASTREFGGYEQYF
TRBJ2-6 NA TRBV12-3/TRBV12-4 NA TGTGCCAGCAGTTTGGGGGCTTCCAACGTCCTGACTTTC CASSLGASNVLTF